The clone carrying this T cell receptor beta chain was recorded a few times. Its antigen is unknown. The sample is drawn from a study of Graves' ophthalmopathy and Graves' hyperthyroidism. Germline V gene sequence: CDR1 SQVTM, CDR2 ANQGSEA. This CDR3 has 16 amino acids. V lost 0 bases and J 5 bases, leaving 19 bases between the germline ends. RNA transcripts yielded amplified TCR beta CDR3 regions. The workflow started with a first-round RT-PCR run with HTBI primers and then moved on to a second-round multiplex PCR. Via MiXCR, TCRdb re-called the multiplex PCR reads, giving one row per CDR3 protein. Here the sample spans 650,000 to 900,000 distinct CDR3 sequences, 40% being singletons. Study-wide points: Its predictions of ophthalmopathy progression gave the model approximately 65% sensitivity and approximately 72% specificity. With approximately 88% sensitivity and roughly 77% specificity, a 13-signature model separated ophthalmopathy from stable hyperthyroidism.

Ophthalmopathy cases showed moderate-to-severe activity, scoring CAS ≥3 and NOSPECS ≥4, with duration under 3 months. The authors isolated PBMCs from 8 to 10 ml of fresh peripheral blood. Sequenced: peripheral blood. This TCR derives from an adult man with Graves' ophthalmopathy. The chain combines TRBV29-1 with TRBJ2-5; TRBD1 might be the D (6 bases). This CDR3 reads CSVEDRSGVGSETQYF. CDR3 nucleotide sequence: TGCAGCGTTGAAGATCGTTCAGGGGTCGGAAGCGAGACCCAGTACTTC.